This is a list of T cell receptor beta chains from one sample in a study of shared clonotypes between healthy human individuals. Profiling relied on immunoSEQ multiplex PCR, and the TCRdb table lists in-frame clones only, not all of them. The sample lists roughly 2,000,000 clones, 85% to 95% occurring once. Sequencing was done on a sample of naive CD8+ T cells sorted from blood. The receptors derive from a man between 18 and 35 years old in good health. CDR3s include the opening cysteine and the closing phenylalanine or tryptophan. D genes are given only for firm matches. Only part of the rows carry a size: once, few, many, or a class if the clone is expanded.

J gene	V gene	clone size	D gene	CDR3 protein	CDR3 DNA
TRBJ1-5	TRBV6-1	NA	NA	CASSPIGVGPQHF	TGTGCCAGCAGTCCGATCGGCGTGGGGCCTCAGCATTTT
TRBJ1-1	TRBV28	NA	NA	CASSLMGVMNTEAFF	TGTGCCAGCAGTTTAATGGGGGTTATGAACACTGAAGCTTTCTTT
TRBJ2-1	TRBV5-1	NA	NA	CASSLEAHNEQFF	TGCGCCAGCAGCTTGGAGGCGCACAATGAGCAGTTCTTC
TRBJ2-1	TRBV5-1	NA	NA	CASSWGPGNEQFF	TGCGCCAGCAGCTGGGGGCCGGGGAATGAGCAGTTCTTC
TRBJ1-5	TRBV13	NA	NA	CASSTRGDSNQPQHF	TGTGCCAGCAGCACCCGAGGGGATAGCAATCAGCCCCAGCATTTT
TRBJ1-2	TRBV6-5	NA	NA	CASSYSKVLDGYTF	TGTGCCAGCAGTTACTCTAAGGTTCTGGATGGCTACACCTTC
TRBJ2-7	TRBV28	once	TRBD1	CASSPTGDSYEQYF	TGTGCCAGCAGTCCCACAGGGGACTCCTACGAGCAGTACTTC
TRBJ2-1	TRBV27	NA	NA	CASSFSGPLRGYNEQFF	TGTGCCAGCAGTTTTTCCGGCCCGCTCAGGGGTTACAATGAGCAGTTCTTC
TRBJ1-1	TRBV30	NA	TRBD1	CAYDRVTAEAFF	TGTGCCTATGACAGGGTAACCGCTGAAGCTTTCTTT
TRBJ2-7	TRBV21-1	few	NA	CASSKYVQYF	TGTGCCAGCAGCAAATACGTGCAGTACTTC
TRBJ2-6	TRBV9	NA	NA	CASSASGANVLTF	TGTGCCAGCAGTGCCTCTGGGGCCAACGTCCTGACTTTC
TRBJ2-3	TRBV11-2	NA	TRBD2	CASSFLAGATDTQYF	TGTGCCAGCAGCTTCCTAGCGGGCGCCACAGATACGCAGTATTTT
TRBJ1-2	TRBV4-1	NA	NA	CASSHKQGSNYGYTF	TGCGCCAGCAGCCATAAACAGGGATCGAACTATGGCTACACCTTC
TRBJ1-1	TRBV7-8	NA	NA	CASSLFYQGLEAFF	TGTGCCAGCAGCTTATTTTACCAGGGGTTAGAAGCTTTCTTT
TRBJ2-5	TRBV4-1	NA	NA	CASSQDSEETQYF	TGCGCCAGCAGCCAGGACTCGGAAGAGACCCAGTACTTC
TRBJ2-7	TRBV5-6	NA	NA	CASSMVTSYEQYF	TGTGCCAGCAGCATGGTGACATCCTACGAGCAGTACTTC
TRBJ2-5	TRBV27	NA	NA	CASSITGGRETQYF	TGTGCCAGCAGTATCACCGGGGGAAGAGAGACCCAGTACTTC
TRBJ1-6	TRBV7-9	NA	TRBD1	CASSLARGQDNSPLHF	TGTGCCAGCAGCTTGGCCCGGGGACAGGATAATTCACCCCTCCACTTT
TRBJ1-6	TRBV4-2	NA	NA	CASSQEYWGQESSYNSPLHF	TGTGCCAGCAGCCAAGAGTACTGGGGCCAGGAAAGTTCCTATAATTCACCCCTCCACTTT
TRBJ2-7	TRBV4-1	once	TRBD1	CASSPGQGSYEQYF	TGCGCCAGCAGCCCTGGACAGGGCTCCTACGAGCAGTACTTC
TRBJ2-1	TRBV27	NA	TRBD2	CASSLLKGGLAGVDEQFF	TGTGCCAGCAGCCTTCTGAAGGGAGGACTAGCGGGAGTGGATGAGCAGTTCTTC
TRBJ1-2	TRBV4-2	NA	TRBD1	CASSQDVGTDHGYTF	TGTGCCAGCAGCCAAGACGTCGGGACAGACCATGGCTACACCTTC
TRBJ2-1	TRBV18	NA	TRBD1	CASSPADRGTYNEQFF	TGTGCCAGCTCACCCGCGGACAGGGGCACCTACAATGAGCAGTTCTTC
TRBJ2-5	TRBV5-6	NA	NA	CASSWLLGETQYF	TGTGCCAGCAGCTGGCTGCTCGGGGAGACCCAGTACTTC
TRBJ2-1	TRBV27	NA	NA	CASRTGSSYNEQFF	TGTGCCAGCAGGACAGGAAGCTCCTACAATGAGCAGTTCTTC
TRBJ2-3	TRBV7-9	NA	NA	CASSLAFGRTDTQYF	TGTGCCAGCAGCTTAGCTTTCGGCCGCACAGATACGCAGTATTTT
TRBJ1-2	TRBV13	NA	TRBD1	CASSTRDRGYTF	TGTGCCAGCAGCACGCGGGACAGGGGCTACACCTTC